This T cell receptor beta chain derives from a study of blood T cell repertoires in COVID-19. Background on the study: Italy, Spain and the United States were the sources of the convalescent and acute COVID-19 samples. T cells, B-cell-depleted T cells, or PBMCs provided the cDNA or gDNA that served as material.

This CDR3 has 16 amino acids. Germline CDR1 is LNHDA and CDR2 is SQIVND (reference sequence). The trim removed 7 bases at V and 0 bases at J, leaving 7 bases unmatched. Original processing notes: Reference gene primer amplification gave estimated nucleated cell counts. Repertoires were generated with immunoSEQ multiplex PCR, while TCRdb's copy carries only in-frame clones and drops some. The V and J calls and the clone size are those of that table, but D and trimming were determined from the DNA. This repertoire shows around 270,000 clones, approximately 90% found once; its top ten account for under 0.95%.

The chain uses TRBV19 and TRBJ1-5, with TRBD1 matching 9 bases. The TCR was taken from a young man with acute or convalescent COVID-19. Sequencing was performed on peripheral blood. The CDR3 here is CASKGTGIYSNQPQHF. CDR3 DNA: TGTGCCAGTAAAGGGACAGGGATATATAGCAATCAGCCCCAGCATTTT.